Listed below are T cell receptor beta chains from one sample, sequenced in a study of shared clonotypes between healthy human individuals. Clones were sequenced by immunoSEQ multiplex PCR, and TCRdb holds only the in-frame ones, with some missing. The table shows about 770,000 clones, with 72% occurring only once. The sample comprised memory CD4+ T cells sorted from blood. The receptors come from a woman aged 30 to 39 in good health. Both conserved end residues are part of each CDR3. The D gene is left open where the match is weak. The size field is filled for only some rows; it gives once, few, many or a size class.

d_gene: .; abundance: .; v_gene: TRBV7-9; j_gene: TRBJ1-1; CDR3nt: TGTGCCAGCAGCCCACGGGGGAGGGAGGGGACTGAAGCTTTCTTT; CDR3aa: CASSPRGREGTEAFF
d_gene: TRBD2; abundance: .; v_gene: TRBV7-3; j_gene: TRBJ2-1; CDR3nt: TGTGCCAGCAGCTATAGCGGGAGCCCTGGGGATGAGCAGTTCTTC; CDR3aa: CASSYSGSPGDEQFF
d_gene: .; abundance: .; v_gene: TRBV6-6; j_gene: TRBJ2-4; CDR3nt: TGTGCCAGCAGTTTTTACGGAACGAGGGACATTCAGTACTTC; CDR3aa: CASSFYGTRDIQYF
d_gene: .; abundance: .; v_gene: TRBV6-1; j_gene: TRBJ1-2; CDR3nt: TGTGCCAGCATCAAACAGGGTAGCTATGGCTACACCTTC; CDR3aa: CASIKQGSYGYTF
d_gene: .; abundance: few; v_gene: TRBV4-2; j_gene: TRBJ1-4; CDR3nt: TGTGCCAGCAGCCAATGGGGGGGTTCGAATGAAAAACTGTTTTTT; CDR3aa: CASSQWGGSNEKLFF
d_gene: .; abundance: .; v_gene: TRBV7-9; j_gene: TRBJ1-5; CDR3nt: TGTGCCAGCAGCTCCGGGACAACCCATCAGCCCCAGCATTTT; CDR3aa: CASSSGTTHQPQHF
d_gene: .; abundance: many; v_gene: TRBV21-1; j_gene: TRBJ2-7; CDR3nt: TGTGCCAGCACTACAGGGGAAATTGGCGGGAGGTCTATCTACGAGCAGTACTTC; CDR3aa: CASTTGEIGGRSIYEQYF
d_gene: .; abundance: .; v_gene: TRBV18; j_gene: TRBJ2-1; CDR3nt: TGTGCCAGCTCACCATCGGATGGAAACAATGAGCAGTTCTTC; CDR3aa: CASSPSDGNNEQFF
d_gene: TRBD1; abundance: .; v_gene: TRBV6-1; j_gene: TRBJ2-7; CDR3nt: TGTGCCAGCAGGGCGGGACAGGGAATCTACGAGCAGTACTTC; CDR3aa: CASRAGQGIYEQYF
d_gene: .; abundance: .; v_gene: TRBV11-2; j_gene: TRBJ2-7; CDR3nt: TGTGCCAGCAGCTTTGGACAGCTCCTCGAGCAGTACTTC; CDR3aa: CASSFGQLLEQYF
d_gene: TRBD1; abundance: few; v_gene: TRBV30; j_gene: TRBJ2-7; CDR3nt: TGTGCCGTACGAATTCCGGGACAGATCAAAAACGAGCAGTACTTC; CDR3aa: CAVRIPGQIKNEQYF
d_gene: .; abundance: .; v_gene: TRBV14; j_gene: TRBJ1-1; CDR3nt: TGTGCCAGCAGCCAAAGTCAGACAGGGAACACTGAAGCTTTCTTT; CDR3aa: CASSQSQTGNTEAFF
d_gene: .; abundance: .; v_gene: TRBV5-1; j_gene: TRBJ2-7; CDR3nt: TGCGCCAGCAGCTTGGTAGAACTCACATACGAGCAGTACTTC; CDR3aa: CASSLVELTYEQYF
d_gene: .; abundance: .; v_gene: TRBV7-7; j_gene: TRBJ2-5; CDR3nt: TGTGCCAGCAGCTTTGGACGGGAGGAGACCCAGTACTTC; CDR3aa: CASSFGREETQYF
d_gene: .; abundance: .; v_gene: TRBV19; j_gene: TRBJ2-6; CDR3nt: TGTGCCAGTAGGACCGACTCTGGGGCCAACGTCCTGACTTTC; CDR3aa: CASRTDSGANVLTF
d_gene: .; abundance: once; v_gene: TRBV20-1; j_gene: TRBJ2-5; CDR3nt: TGCAGTGCTAGAGCTGGCAACGGGCAGTACTTC; CDR3aa: CSARAGNGQYF
d_gene: .; abundance: .; v_gene: TRBV7-6; j_gene: TRBJ1-1; CDR3nt: TGTGCCAGCAGCTCGTGGGGCATGGGTGCTTTCTTT; CDR3aa: CASSSWGMGAFF
d_gene: .; abundance: .; v_gene: TRBV19; j_gene: TRBJ1-1; CDR3nt: TGTGCCAGTAAGGTTGGGGGGTACCGACCAGGCGGTGAAGCTTTCTTT; CDR3aa: CASKVGGYRPGGEAFF
d_gene: .; abundance: .; v_gene: TRBV6-1; j_gene: TRBJ2-5; CDR3nt: TGTGCCAGCAAATGGGGAGACGGTCCCCAAGAGACCCAGTACTTC; CDR3aa: CASKWGDGPQETQYF
d_gene: TRBD1; abundance: .; v_gene: TRBV6-5; j_gene: TRBJ1-2; CDR3nt: TGTGCCAGCAGTTACACGACAGGGTCTGGCTACACCTTC; CDR3aa: CASSYTTGSGYTF
d_gene: TRBD1; abundance: .; v_gene: TRBV6-5; j_gene: TRBJ2-2; CDR3nt: TGTGCCAGCAGAAAACAGGGGGCGAACACCGGGGAGCTGTTTTTT; CDR3aa: CASRKQGANTGELFF
d_gene: .; abundance: few; v_gene: TRBV2; j_gene: TRBJ1-1; CDR3nt: TGTGCCAGCACCATAATGAGACACGCTGAAGCTTTCTTT; CDR3aa: CASTIMRHAEAFF
d_gene: .; abundance: .; v_gene: TRBV20-1; j_gene: TRBJ2-7; CDR3nt: TGCAGTGCACGTCCGGGCAGGGAGCAGTACTTC; CDR3aa: CSARPGREQYF
d_gene: .; abundance: .; v_gene: TRBV19; j_gene: TRBJ1-3; CDR3nt: TGTGCCAGTAGTGCCTCCGGGACAACTTCTGGAAACACCATATATTTT; CDR3aa: CASSASGTTSGNTIYF
d_gene: .; abundance: once; v_gene: TRBV11-2; j_gene: TRBJ2-5; CDR3nt: TGTGCCAGCAGCCCATCACGTGGGCCGGGAACCCAGTACTTC; CDR3aa: CASSPSRGPGTQYF
d_gene: .; abundance: .; v_gene: TRBV5-5; j_gene: TRBJ2-7; CDR3nt: TGTGCCAGCAGCTTCAATTGGGGCTCCGAGCAGTACTTC; CDR3aa: CASSFNWGSEQYF
d_gene: .; abundance: .; v_gene: TRBV28; j_gene: TRBJ2-7; CDR3nt: TGTGCCAGCAGTCCCCCGTGGAGTGATCCCTACGAGCAGTACTTC; CDR3aa: CASSPPWSDPYEQYF
d_gene: .; abundance: .; v_gene: TRBV18; j_gene: TRBJ2-7; CDR3nt: TGTGCCAGCTCGGACCGGTCCTACGAGCAGTACTTC; CDR3aa: CASSDRSYEQYF
d_gene: TRBD2; abundance: once; v_gene: TRBV7-2; j_gene: TRBJ2-1; CDR3nt: TGTGCCAGCGGAGGGACTAGCGTGAACAATGAGCAGTTCTTC; CDR3aa: CASGGTSVNNEQFF
d_gene: TRBD1; abundance: .; v_gene: TRBV28; j_gene: TRBJ2-7; CDR3nt: TGTGCCAGCAGTTTCTCACAGGGGGCCTACGAGCAGTACTTC; CDR3aa: CASSFSQGAYEQYF
d_gene: .; abundance: .; v_gene: TRBV12-1; j_gene: TRBJ2-7; CDR3nt: TGTGCCAGCAGCTGCGCCGGGACTAGCGGGAGCGACGAGCAGTACTTC; CDR3aa: CASSCAGTSGSDEQYF
d_gene: TRBD2; abundance: .; v_gene: TRBV28; j_gene: TRBJ2-7; CDR3nt: TGTGCCAGCAGTTCTAGCGGGAGGGGATTTAGCTCCTACGAGCAGTACTTC; CDR3aa: CASSSSGRGFSSYEQYF
d_gene: .; abundance: .; v_gene: TRBV11-2; j_gene: TRBJ2-2; CDR3nt: TGTGCCAGCAGTACTCAGGGGCCCGGGGAGCTGTTTTTT; CDR3aa: CASSTQGPGELFF
d_gene: .; abundance: .; v_gene: TRBV18; j_gene: TRBJ2-7; CDR3nt: TGTGCCAGCTCGCCGGACAGTCGGCAGTACTTC; CDR3aa: CASSPDSRQYF
d_gene: .; abundance: .; v_gene: TRBV12-5; j_gene: TRBJ2-7; CDR3nt: TGTGCTAGTGGTTTGGGACCCCTAGCTAAATACGAGCAGTACTTC; CDR3aa: CASGLGPLAKYEQYF
d_gene: TRBD2; abundance: .; v_gene: TRBV7-2; j_gene: TRBJ2-1; CDR3nt: TGTGCCAGCAGCTTATGGGCGGGAGAATCCGACAATGAGCAGTTCTTC; CDR3aa: CASSLWAGESDNEQFF
d_gene: TRBD2; abundance: once; v_gene: TRBV7-7; j_gene: TRBJ2-2; CDR3nt: TGTGCCAGCAGCTTAGGCGGGAGTAGCACCGGGGAGCTGTTTTTT; CDR3aa: CASSLGGSSTGELFF
d_gene: .; abundance: .; v_gene: TRBV4-2; j_gene: TRBJ1-2; CDR3nt: TGTGCCAGCAGCCAAGAAGGGAACTATGGCTACACCTTC; CDR3aa: CASSQEGNYGYTF
d_gene: .; abundance: .; v_gene: TRBV6-1; j_gene: TRBJ1-1; CDR3nt: TGTGCCAGCAGACTTTACGGGAACACTGAAGCTTTCTTT; CDR3aa: CASRLYGNTEAFF
d_gene: .; abundance: .; v_gene: TRBV28; j_gene: TRBJ2-1; CDR3nt: TGTGCCAGCAGTTTTGCTAGCGCAGACAATGAGCAGTTCTTC; CDR3aa: CASSFASADNEQFF
d_gene: .; abundance: once; v_gene: TRBV19; j_gene: TRBJ2-6; CDR3nt: TGTGCCAGTAGTATAGTTAGGGAACTTAGTGGCAACGTCCTGACTTTC; CDR3aa: CASSIVRELSGNVLTF
d_gene: .; abundance: few; v_gene: TRBV28; j_gene: TRBJ2-7; CDR3nt: TGTGCCAGCAGCTCAGAGCGCCGAGGGGAACCCTACGAGCAGTACTTC; CDR3aa: CASSSERRGEPYEQYF
d_gene: TRBD2; abundance: once; v_gene: TRBV7-2; j_gene: TRBJ2-1; CDR3nt: TGTGCCAGCAGGCCCGGGACTAGCGGTACCTCCTACAATGAGCAGTTCTTC; CDR3aa: CASRPGTSGTSYNEQFF
d_gene: .; abundance: .; v_gene: TRBV28; j_gene: TRBJ1-1; CDR3nt: TGTGCCAGCACCTGGACAGTAGACACTGAAGCTTTCTTT; CDR3aa: CASTWTVDTEAFF
d_gene: TRBD1; abundance: .; v_gene: TRBV7-8; j_gene: TRBJ2-2; CDR3nt: TGTGCCAGCAGCCGGGGGACAGGGGGCACCGGGGAGCTGTTTTTT; CDR3aa: CASSRGTGGTGELFF
d_gene: TRBD1; abundance: once; v_gene: TRBV7-9; j_gene: TRBJ1-2; CDR3nt: TGTGCCAGCAGCTTAGCTAGGACAGGACTCTATGGCTACACCTTC; CDR3aa: CASSLARTGLYGYTF
d_gene: .; abundance: .; v_gene: TRBV10-2; j_gene: TRBJ1-2; CDR3nt: TGCGCCAGCAGTGAGGGACTGCTCTTATCCAGCTATGGCTACACCTTC; CDR3aa: CASSEGLLLSSYGYTF
d_gene: .; abundance: .; v_gene: TRBV9; j_gene: TRBJ2-5; CDR3nt: TGTGCCAGCAGCGAGGTCCCTCGGGAGACCCAGTACTTC; CDR3aa: CASSEVPRETQYF
d_gene: TRBD1; abundance: many; v_gene: TRBV5-1; j_gene: TRBJ2-3; CDR3nt: TGCGCCAGCAGCTTGGCCACAGGGGAAGCAGATACGCAGTATTTT; CDR3aa: CASSLATGEADTQYF
d_gene: .; abundance: .; v_gene: TRBV25-1; j_gene: TRBJ1-4; CDR3nt: TGTGCCAGCAGTGTAACTAATGAAAAACTGTTTTTT; CDR3aa: CASSVTNEKLFF
d_gene: .; abundance: .; v_gene: TRBV6-6; j_gene: TRBJ2-2; CDR3nt: TGTGCCAGCAGCCCTCGACAGGGCGGGAGCACCGGGGAGCTGTTTTTT; CDR3aa: CASSPRQGGSTGELFF
d_gene: .; abundance: .; v_gene: TRBV9; j_gene: TRBJ2-7; CDR3nt: TGTGCCAGCAGCGTAGGTAACAACCTGAGGACCTACGAGCAGTACTTC; CDR3aa: CASSVGNNLRTYEQYF
d_gene: .; abundance: many; v_gene: TRBV5-6; j_gene: TRBJ2-7; CDR3nt: TGTGCCAGCAGCTTGGGCCAGGGCAGGTACGAGCAGTACTTC; CDR3aa: CASSLGQGRYEQYF
d_gene: .; abundance: .; v_gene: TRBV6-1; j_gene: TRBJ2-7; CDR3nt: TGTGCCAGCAGTGAAGGCCCGGACACGAGCTCCTACGAGCAGTACTTC; CDR3aa: CASSEGPDTSSYEQYF
d_gene: .; abundance: .; v_gene: TRBV27; j_gene: TRBJ2-3; CDR3nt: TGTGCCAGCGGGGTGGCGAGAGGAACAGATACGCAGTATTTT; CDR3aa: CASGVARGTDTQYF